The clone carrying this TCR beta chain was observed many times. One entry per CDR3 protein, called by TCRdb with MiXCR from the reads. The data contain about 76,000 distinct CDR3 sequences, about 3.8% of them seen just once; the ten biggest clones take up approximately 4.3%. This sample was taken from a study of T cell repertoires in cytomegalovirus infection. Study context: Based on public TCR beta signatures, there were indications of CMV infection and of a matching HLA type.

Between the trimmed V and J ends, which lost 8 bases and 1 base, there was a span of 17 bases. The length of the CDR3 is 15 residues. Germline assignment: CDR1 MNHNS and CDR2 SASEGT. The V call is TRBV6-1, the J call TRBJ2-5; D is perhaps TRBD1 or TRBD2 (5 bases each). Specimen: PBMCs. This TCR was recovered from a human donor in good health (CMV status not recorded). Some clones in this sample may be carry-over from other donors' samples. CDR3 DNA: TGTGCCAGCGCCGAACGGGGCGCGGGCCAAGAGACCCAGTACTTC. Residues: CASAERGAGQETQYF.